The present T cell receptor beta chain was sequenced within a study of blood T cell repertoires in COVID-19. Overall study context: Acute and convalescent COVID-19 specimens originated in the United States, Italy and Spain.

Authors' processing steps: Estimation of nucleated cell counts was performed using reference gene primer amplification. TCRdb keeps only in-frame clones here, not all; method: immunoSEQ multiplex PCR. V and J calls and clone size come straight from that table; D and trimming were deduced from the DNA. The sample yields around 220,000 clones, around 84% seen once. The V segment lost 4 bases and the J segment 4 bases; nucleotides outside the gene matches: 7. CDR3 length equals 14 residues. Germline-derived CDR1 and CDR2 are SGHDT and YYEEEE. The origin of this receptor is a man aged 25-45 years with active or convalescent COVID-19. Sequenced input: peripheral blood. The chain uses TRBV5-6 and TRBJ2-7; 8 nucleotides align to TRBD1. This CDR3 is CASSLGQGPYEQYF. CDR3 nucleotide sequence: TGTGCCAGCAGCCTTGGACAGGGCCCTTACGAGCAGTACTTC.